This T cell receptor beta chain derives from a study of T cells in Graves' hyperthyroidism and ophthalmopathy. Hyperthyroidism of Graves' type that showed no ophthalmopathy progression within 18 months was stable. This clonotype was picked up a small number of times. Antigen specificity is unknown. Findings and caveats of the study: Among clonotypes expanded in thyroid above 0.001, most were also found in blood.

This CDR3 has 14 amino acids. Trimming shortened V by 3 bases and J by 0 bases, and 8 bases separated the two germline ends. From RNA transcripts, TCR beta CDR3 regions were amplified. TCR CDR3 regions were first amplified by RT-PCR with HTBI primers. TCRdb fed the multiplex PCR reads into MiXCR, producing one record per CDR3 protein. The sample has just over 550,000 distinct CDR3 sequences; around 42% are singletons. The TCR was taken from a woman under 30 with Graves' hyperthyroidism. This chain connects TRBV12-3 or TRBV12-4 to TRBJ1-2; D not certain. Material: peripheral blood or thyroid tissue (not recorded which). This CDR3 is CASSLASPNYGYTF. In DNA form, the CDR3 reads TGTGCCAGCAGTTTGGCCAGTCCTAACTATGGCTACACCTTC.